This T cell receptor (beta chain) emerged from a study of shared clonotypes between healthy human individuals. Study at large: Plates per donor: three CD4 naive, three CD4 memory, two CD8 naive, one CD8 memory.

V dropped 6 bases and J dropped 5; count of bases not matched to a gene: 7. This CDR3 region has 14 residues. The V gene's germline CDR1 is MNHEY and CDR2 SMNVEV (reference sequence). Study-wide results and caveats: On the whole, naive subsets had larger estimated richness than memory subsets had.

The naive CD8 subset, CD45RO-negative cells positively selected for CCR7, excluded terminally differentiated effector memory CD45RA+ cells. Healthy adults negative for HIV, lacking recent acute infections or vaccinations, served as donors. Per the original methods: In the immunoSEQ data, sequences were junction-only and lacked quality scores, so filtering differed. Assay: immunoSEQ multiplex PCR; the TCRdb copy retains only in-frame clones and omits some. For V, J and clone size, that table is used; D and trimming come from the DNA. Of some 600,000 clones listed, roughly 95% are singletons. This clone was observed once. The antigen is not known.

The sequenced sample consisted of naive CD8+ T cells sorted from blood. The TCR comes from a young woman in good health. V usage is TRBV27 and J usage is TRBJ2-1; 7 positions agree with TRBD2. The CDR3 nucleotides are TGTGCCAGCAGGGACGGGGGGATGCACAATGAGCAGTTCTTC. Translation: CASRDGGMHNEQFF.